This T cell receptor (beta chain) was identified in a study of molecular identifiers for immune sequencing clone quantification. The CDR3 extends over 14 amino acids. CDR1 SGDLS and CDR2 YYNGEE come from the germline V gene. V lost 7 bases, J lost 0 bases, and 11 bases lay in between. A CD8+CD4-CCR7+CD45RA+ gate was used to sort naive CD8 T cells. This clonotype was seen many times. Antigen: not known. Study results and limitations: Barcode sharing among identical TCR molecules could make large clones appear smaller.

MiXCR was run by TCRdb on the PCR reads, yielding one entry per CDR3 protein. Of 9,500 to 15,000 distinct CDR3 sequences detected, roughly 15% appear once; the ten largest clones hold around 1.5%. The sample comprised naive CD8+ T cells from blood, with Jurkat cell RNA spiked in. Subset described: FACS-sorted CD8+CD4-CCR7+CD45RA+ naive T cells. The chain couples TRBV9 to TRBJ1-3; D not resolved. This TCR came from a human donor in good health. Some libraries in this study had Jurkat cell RNA spiked in. Here the CDR3 reads CASAARSSGNTIYF. The CDR3 nucleotides are TGTGCCAGCGCGGCCAGGAGCTCTGGAAACACCATATATTTT.